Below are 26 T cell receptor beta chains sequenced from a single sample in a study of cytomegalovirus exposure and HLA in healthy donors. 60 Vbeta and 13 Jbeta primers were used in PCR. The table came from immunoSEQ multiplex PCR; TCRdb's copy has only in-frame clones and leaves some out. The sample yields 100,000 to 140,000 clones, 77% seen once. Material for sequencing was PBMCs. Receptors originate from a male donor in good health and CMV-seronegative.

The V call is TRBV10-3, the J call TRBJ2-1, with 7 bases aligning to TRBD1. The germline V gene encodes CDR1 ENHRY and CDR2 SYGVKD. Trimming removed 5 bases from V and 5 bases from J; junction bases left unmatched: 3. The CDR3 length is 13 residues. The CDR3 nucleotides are TGTGCCATCAGTCGGGACAGAGACAATGAGCAGTTCTTC. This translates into CAISRDRDNEQFF.

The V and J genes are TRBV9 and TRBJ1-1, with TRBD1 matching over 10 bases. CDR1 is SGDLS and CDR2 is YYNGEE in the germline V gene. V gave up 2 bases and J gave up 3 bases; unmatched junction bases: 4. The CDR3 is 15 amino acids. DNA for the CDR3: TGTGCCAGCAGCGTGGGGGGACAGGGGTACACTGAAGCTTTCTTT. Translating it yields CASSVGGQGYTEAFF.

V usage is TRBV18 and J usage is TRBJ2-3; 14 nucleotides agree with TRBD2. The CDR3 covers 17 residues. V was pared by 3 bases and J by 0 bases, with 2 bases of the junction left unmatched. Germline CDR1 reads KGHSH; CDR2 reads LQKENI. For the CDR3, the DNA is TGTGCCAGCTCACCGACTAGCGGGAGGGTGAGCACAGATACGCAGTATTTT. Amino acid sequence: CASSPTSGRVSTDTQYF.

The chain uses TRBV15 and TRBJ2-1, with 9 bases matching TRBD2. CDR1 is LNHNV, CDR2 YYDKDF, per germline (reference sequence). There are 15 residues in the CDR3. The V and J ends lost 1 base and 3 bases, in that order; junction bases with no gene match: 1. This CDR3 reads CATSRVAGDYNEQFF. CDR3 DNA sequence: TGTGCCACCAGCAGAGTAGCGGGGGACTACAATGAGCAGTTCTTC.

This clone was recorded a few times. In nucleotides, the CDR3 is TGTGCCAGCAGCGTAGGTAGCGGGTACACAGATACGCAGTATTTT. Encoded protein: CASSVGSGYTDTQYF. The rearrangement joins TRBV9 to TRBJ2-3; 7 nucleotides line up with TRBD2. This CDR3 comprises 15 residues. Germline V gene data show CDR1 as SGDLS and CDR2 as YYNGEE. The V gene end was trimmed by 0 bases and the J gene end by 2 bases; junction bases not matched to a gene: 3.

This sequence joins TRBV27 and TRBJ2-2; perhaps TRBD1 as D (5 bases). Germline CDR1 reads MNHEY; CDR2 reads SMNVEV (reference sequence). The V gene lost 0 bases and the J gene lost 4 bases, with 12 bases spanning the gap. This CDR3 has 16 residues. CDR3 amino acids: CASSLSEGVATGELFF. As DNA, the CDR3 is TGTGCCAGCAGTTTATCGGAAGGGGTGGCCACCGGGGAGCTGTTTTTT.

In nucleotides, the CDR3 is TGTGCCAGCAGTTCCCCGCAGGCAGGGGGCTCCTACAATGAGCAGTTCTTC. Amino acid sequence: CASSSPQAGGSYNEQFF. This chain links TRBV28 with TRBJ2-1; 7 bases are a match to TRBD1. Trimming at V came to 4 bases and at J to 0 bases, leaving 9 bases not matched to a gene. The CDR3 sequence is 17 residues long. Germline values: CDR1 MDHEN, CDR2 SYDVKM.

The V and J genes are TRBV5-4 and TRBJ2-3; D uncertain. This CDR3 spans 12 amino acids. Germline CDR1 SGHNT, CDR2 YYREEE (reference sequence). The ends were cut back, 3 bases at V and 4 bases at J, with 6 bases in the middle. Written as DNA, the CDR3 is TGTGCCAGCAGCTCCTACTCAGATACGCAGTATTTT. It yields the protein CASSSYSDTQYF.

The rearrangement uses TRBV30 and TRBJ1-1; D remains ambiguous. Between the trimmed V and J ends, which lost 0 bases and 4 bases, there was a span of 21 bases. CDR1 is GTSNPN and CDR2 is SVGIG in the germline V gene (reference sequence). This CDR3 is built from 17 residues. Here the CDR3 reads CAWSVLNLGLSGTEAFF. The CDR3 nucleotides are TGTGCCTGGAGTGTACTAAACCTCGGACTCTCCGGCACTGAAGCTTTCTTT.

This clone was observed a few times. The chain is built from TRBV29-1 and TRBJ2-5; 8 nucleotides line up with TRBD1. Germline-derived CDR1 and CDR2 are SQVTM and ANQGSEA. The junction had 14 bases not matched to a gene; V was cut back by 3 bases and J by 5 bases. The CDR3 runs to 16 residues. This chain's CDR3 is CSVDEPQGAVWETQYF. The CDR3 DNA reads TGCAGCGTTGACGAGCCCCAGGGGGCGGTCTGGGAGACCCAGTACTTC. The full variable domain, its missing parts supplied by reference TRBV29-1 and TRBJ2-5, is SAVISQKPSRDICQRGTSLTIQCQVDSQVTMMFWYRQQPGQSLTLIATANQGSEATYESGFVIDKFPISRPNLTFSTLTVSNMSPEDSSIYLCSVDEPQGAVWETQYFGPGTRLLVL.

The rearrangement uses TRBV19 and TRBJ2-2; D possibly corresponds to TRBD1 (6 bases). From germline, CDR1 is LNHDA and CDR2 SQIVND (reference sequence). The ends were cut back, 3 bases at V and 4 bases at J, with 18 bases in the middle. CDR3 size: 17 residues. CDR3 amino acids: CASSIGRGGRGTGELFF. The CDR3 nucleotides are TGTGCCAGTAGTATTGGCAGGGGTGGGCGTGGCACCGGGGAGCTGTTTTTT.

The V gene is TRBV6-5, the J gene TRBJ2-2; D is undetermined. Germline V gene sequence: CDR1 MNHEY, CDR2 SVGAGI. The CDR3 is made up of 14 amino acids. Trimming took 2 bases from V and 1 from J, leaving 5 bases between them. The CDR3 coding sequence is TGTGCCAGCAGTTACAGAGAGAACACCGGGGAGCTGTTTTTT. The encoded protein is CASSYRENTGELFF.

CDR3 coding DNA: TGTGCCAGCAGCTTAGACCAGGCTGCAACTAATGAAAAACTGTTTTTT. It yields the protein CASSLDQAATNEKLFF. The chain joins TRBV7-2 to TRBJ1-4; D gene unclear. Per the germline V gene, CDR1 is SGHTA and CDR2 is FQGNSA. V lost 1 base and J 0 bases, leaving 9 bases between the germline ends. This CDR3 region has 16 residues.

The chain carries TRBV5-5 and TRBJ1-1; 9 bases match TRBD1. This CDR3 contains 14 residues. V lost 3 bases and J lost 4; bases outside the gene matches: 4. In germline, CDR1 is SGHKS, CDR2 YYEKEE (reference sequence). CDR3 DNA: TGTGCCAGCAGCTACAGGGGGCCCAGCACTGAAGCTTTCTTT. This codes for CASSYRGPSTEAFF.

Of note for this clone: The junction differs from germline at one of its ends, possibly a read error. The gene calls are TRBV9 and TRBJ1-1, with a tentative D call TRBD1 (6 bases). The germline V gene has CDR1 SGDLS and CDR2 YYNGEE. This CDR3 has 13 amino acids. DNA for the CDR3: TGTGCCAGCAGCGTAGTGTGGGGCAGGGGCCGTCTCTTT. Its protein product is CASSVVWGRGRLF. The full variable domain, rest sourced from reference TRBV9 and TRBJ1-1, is DSGVTQTPKHLITATGQRVTLRCSPRSGDLSVYWYQQSLDQGLQFLIQYYNGEERAKGNILERFSAQQFPDLHSELNLSSLELGDSALYFCASSVVWGRGRLFGQGTRLTVV.

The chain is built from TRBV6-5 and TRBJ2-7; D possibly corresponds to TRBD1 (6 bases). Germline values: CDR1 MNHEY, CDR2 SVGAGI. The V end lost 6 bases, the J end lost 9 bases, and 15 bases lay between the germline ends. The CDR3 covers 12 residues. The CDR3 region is CASRDSRLLQYF. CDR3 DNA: TGTGCCAGCAGGGACAGTCGCCTTTTGCAGTACTTC.

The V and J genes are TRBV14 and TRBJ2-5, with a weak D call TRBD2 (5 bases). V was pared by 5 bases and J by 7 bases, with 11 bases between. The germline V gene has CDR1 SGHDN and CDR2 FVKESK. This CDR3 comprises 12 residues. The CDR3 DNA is TGTGCCAGCAGCGCCCTCAGCGGGACCCAGTACTTC. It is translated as CASSALSGTQYF. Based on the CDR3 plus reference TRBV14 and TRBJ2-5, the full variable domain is EAGVTQFPSHSVIEKGQTVTLRCDPISGHDNLYWYRRVMGKEIKFLLHFVKESKQDESGMPNNRFLAERTGGTYSTLKVQPAELEDSGVYFCASSALSGTQYFGPGTRLLVL.

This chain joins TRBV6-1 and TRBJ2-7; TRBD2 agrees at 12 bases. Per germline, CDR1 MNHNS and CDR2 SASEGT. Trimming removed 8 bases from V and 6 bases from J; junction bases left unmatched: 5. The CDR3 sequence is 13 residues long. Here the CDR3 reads CASLGLAGPEQYF. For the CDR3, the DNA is TGTGCCAGCCTGGGACTAGCGGGTCCCGAGCAGTACTTC.

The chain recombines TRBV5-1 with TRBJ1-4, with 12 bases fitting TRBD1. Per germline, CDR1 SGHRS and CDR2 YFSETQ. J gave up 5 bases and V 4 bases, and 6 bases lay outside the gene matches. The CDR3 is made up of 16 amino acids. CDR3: CASSRGQGAANEKLFF. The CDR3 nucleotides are TGCGCCAGCAGCCGGGGACAGGGGGCAGCAAATGAAAAACTGTTTTTT.

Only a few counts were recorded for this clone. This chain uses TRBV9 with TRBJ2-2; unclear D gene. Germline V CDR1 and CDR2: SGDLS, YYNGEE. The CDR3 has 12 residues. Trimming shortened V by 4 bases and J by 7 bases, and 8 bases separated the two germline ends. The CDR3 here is CASSPVRGELFF. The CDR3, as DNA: TGTGCCAGCAGCCCCGTTCGCGGGGAGCTGTTTTTT.

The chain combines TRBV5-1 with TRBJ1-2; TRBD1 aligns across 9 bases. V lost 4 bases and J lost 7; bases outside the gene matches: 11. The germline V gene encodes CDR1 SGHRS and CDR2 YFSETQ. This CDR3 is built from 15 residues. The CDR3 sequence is CASSPSRDRVRGYTF. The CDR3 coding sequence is TGCGCCAGCAGCCCTTCCCGGGACAGGGTACGTGGCTACACCTTC.

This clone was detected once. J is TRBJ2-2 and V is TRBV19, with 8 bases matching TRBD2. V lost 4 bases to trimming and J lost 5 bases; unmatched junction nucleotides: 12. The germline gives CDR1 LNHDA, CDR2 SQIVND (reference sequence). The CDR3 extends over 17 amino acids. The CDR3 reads CASSTTRTGGGTGELFF. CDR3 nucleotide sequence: TGTGCCAGTAGTACAACCCGGACGGGAGGGGGGACCGGGGAGCTGTTTTTT.

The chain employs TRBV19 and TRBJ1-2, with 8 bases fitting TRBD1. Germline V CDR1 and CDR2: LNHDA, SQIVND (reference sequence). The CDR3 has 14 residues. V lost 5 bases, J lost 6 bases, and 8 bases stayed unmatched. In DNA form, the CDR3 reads TGTGCCAGTAGTGACAGGGGACCCCCGGATGGCTACACCTTC. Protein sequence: CASSDRGPPDGYTF.

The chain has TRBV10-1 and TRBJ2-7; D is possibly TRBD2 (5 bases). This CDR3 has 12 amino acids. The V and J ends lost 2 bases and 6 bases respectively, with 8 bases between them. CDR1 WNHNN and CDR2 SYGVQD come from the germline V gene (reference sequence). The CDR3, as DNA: TGCGCCAGCAGTGAGGGTGGGAGCGAGCAGTACTTC. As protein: CASSEGGSEQYF.

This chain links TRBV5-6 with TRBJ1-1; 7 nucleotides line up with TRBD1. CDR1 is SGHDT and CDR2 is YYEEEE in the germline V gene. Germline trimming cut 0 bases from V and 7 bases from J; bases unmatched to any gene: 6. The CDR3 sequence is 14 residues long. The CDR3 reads CASSLGQGYFEAFF. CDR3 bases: TGTGCCAGCAGCTTGGGACAGGGCTATTTTGAAGCTTTCTTT.

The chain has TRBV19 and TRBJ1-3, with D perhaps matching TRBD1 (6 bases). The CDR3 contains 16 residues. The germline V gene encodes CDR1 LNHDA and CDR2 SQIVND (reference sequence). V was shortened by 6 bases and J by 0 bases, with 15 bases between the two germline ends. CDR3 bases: TGTGCCAGTAGGACCTTGACAGGTCGCTCTGGAAACACCATATATTTT. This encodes CASRTLTGRSGNTIYF.